The 5 T cell receptor beta chains below were found in one sample sequenced in a study of blood T cell repertoires in COVID-19. TCRdb's copy holds only in-frame clones and misses some; the assay was immunoSEQ multiplex PCR. The table records fewer than 350,000 clones, around 90% of them present only once. Sequenced sample: peripheral blood. The receptors originated from a woman aged 25 to 45 with COVID-19, enrolled during active disease.

V is TRBV28 and J is TRBJ1-4; no reliable D call. The CDR3 runs to 14 residues. V gave up 3 bases and J gave up 7 bases, with 12 bases separating them. Germline-derived CDR1 and CDR2 are MDHEN and SYDVKM. For the CDR3, the DNA is TGTGCCAGCAGTTTTTTTCGAGGGAGTGAAAAACTGTTTTTT. Translating gives CASSFFRGSEKLFF. The full variable domain, in which reference TRBV28 and TRBJ1-4 provide the parts outside the CDR3, is DVKVTQSSRYLVKRTGEKVFLECVQDMDHENMFWYRQDPGLGLRLIYFSYDVKMKEKGDIPEGYSVSREKKERFSLILESASTNQTSMYLCASSFFRGSEKLFFGSGTQLSVL.

This chain joins TRBV5-1 and TRBJ1-2, with 11 bases that match TRBD1. CDR3 length: 15 residues. After removal of 3 bases from V and 2 bases from J, the junction contained 3 bases not matched to a gene. The germline V gene encodes CDR1 SGHRS and CDR2 YFSETQ. Here the CDR3 reads CASSWGQGENYGYTF. CDR3 DNA sequence: TGCGCCAGCAGCTGGGGACAGGGGGAAAACTATGGCTACACCTTC.

The rearrangement joins TRBV19 to TRBJ2-1, with 13 bases aligning to TRBD2. The trim removed 5 bases at V and 7 bases at J, leaving 11 bases unmatched. CDR1 is LNHDA, CDR2 SQIVND, per germline (reference sequence). There are 17 residues in the CDR3. CDR3 sequence: CASSVWSGTSGKNEQFF. In nucleotides, the CDR3 is TGTGCCAGTAGTGTCTGGTCCGGGACTAGCGGGAAGAATGAGCAGTTCTTC.

The chain recombines TRBV6-5 with TRBJ2-5; 7 bases line up with TRBD1. The ends lost 5 bases at V and 5 bases at J; junction bases unmatched: 2. The CDR3 is 12 residues long. CDR1 and CDR2 (germline): MNHEY, SVGAGI. CDR3 sequence: CASSPRGETQYF. The CDR3 nucleotides are TGTGCCAGCAGTCCCAGGGGGGAGACCCAGTACTTC.

This clone was seen once. In DNA form, the CDR3 reads TGTGCCAGCAGCGTAGGGGGGGGCAATCAGCCCCAGCATTTT. It encodes CASSVGGGNQPQHF. The rearrangement links TRBV9 to TRBJ1-5; possible D gene TRBD1, 5 bases. CDR1 and CDR2 (germline): SGDLS, YYNGEE. This CDR3 has 14 amino acids. Trimming left V 0 bases short and J 2 bases short, with 6 bases between.